A selection of T cell receptor beta chains follows, all from one sample in a study of blood T cell repertoires in COVID-19. Produced via immunoSEQ multiplex PCR; TCRdb's table is partial and in-frame only. The sample shows approximately 310,000 clones, 80% to 90% of them seen only once. The sample was PBMCs or T cells enriched from blood (not recorded which). The receptors stem from a man aged 30 to 39 who had recovered from COVID-19. The CDR3 runs from the conserved cysteine through the conserved F or W.

J: TRBJ2-3
V: TRBV29-1
CDR3: CSAQRLAYGTDTQYF

J: TRBJ1-1
V: TRBV6-6
CDR3: CASSYVSVNTEAFF

J: TRBJ2-1
V: TRBV7-3
CDR3: CASMGASNEQFF

J: TRBJ2-7
V: TRBV7-9
CDR3: CASSAIPGQGAYEQYF

J: TRBJ1-1
V: TRBV4-2
CDR3: CASSQVWGDDTEAFF

J: TRBJ2-3
V: TRBV7-9
CDR3: CASSPSGRGTDTQYF

J: TRBJ2-2
V: TRBV7-6
CDR3: CASSLVQGSTGELFF

J: TRBJ2-4
V: TRBV24-1
CDR3: CATSDGAGGAKNIQYF

J: TRBJ2-3
V: TRBV7-8
CDR3: CASSQRADTQYF

J: TRBJ1-2
V: TRBV19
CDR3: CASSITGVNGYTF

J: TRBJ1-5
V: TRBV30
CDR3: CAWSGGGNQPQHF

J: TRBJ1-4
V: TRBV4-2
CDR3: CASSLGQGDEKLFF

J: TRBJ1-2
V: TRBV6-5
CDR3: CASSYQGGGLNGYTF

J: TRBJ2-5
V: TRBV9
CDR3: CASSDGTVLETQYF

J: TRBJ1-4
V: TRBV29-1
CDR3: CSVTGPDEKLFF

J: TRBJ1-1
V: TRBV4-1
CDR3: CASRIAGGREAFF

J: TRBJ1-1
V: TRBV5-1
CDR3: CASSLGHVGGNTEAFF

J: TRBJ1-2
V: TRBV12-3/TRBV12-4
CDR3: CASSLPQGTGYTF

J: TRBJ2-3
V: TRBV11-3
CDR3: CASSYRGTDTQYF

J: TRBJ1-1
V: TRBV5-6
CDR3: CASSFGQGDTEAFF

J: TRBJ2-7
V: TRBV19
CDR3: CASRDRTSYEQYF

J: TRBJ1-6
V: TRBV15
CDR3: CATSRDREGAGSPLHF

J: TRBJ1-1
V: TRBV29-1
CDR3: CSAISQGRKAEAFF

J: TRBJ1-1
V: TRBV2
CDR3: CASSGQGQNTEAFF

J: TRBJ1-5
V: TRBV7-9
CDR3: CASSLEGSGQPQHF

J: TRBJ2-3
V: TRBV24-1
CDR3: CATSDPDRGSTDTQYF

J: TRBJ1-6
V: TRBV15
CDR3: CATSPDRIAASPLHF

J: TRBJ1-2
V: TRBV10-3
CDR3: CAAQGADGYTF

J: TRBJ2-1
V: TRBV6-1
CDR3: CASSGGQGFGDNEQFF

J: TRBJ1-1
V: TRBV12-3/TRBV12-4
CDR3: CASSLVTGTEAFF

J: TRBJ1-4
V: TRBV2
CDR3: CASKPTIATNEKLFF

J: TRBJ1-1
V: TRBV30
CDR3: CAWSRSIYQGGAEAFF

J: TRBJ2-7
V: TRBV27
CDR3: CASSWASPPYDEQYF